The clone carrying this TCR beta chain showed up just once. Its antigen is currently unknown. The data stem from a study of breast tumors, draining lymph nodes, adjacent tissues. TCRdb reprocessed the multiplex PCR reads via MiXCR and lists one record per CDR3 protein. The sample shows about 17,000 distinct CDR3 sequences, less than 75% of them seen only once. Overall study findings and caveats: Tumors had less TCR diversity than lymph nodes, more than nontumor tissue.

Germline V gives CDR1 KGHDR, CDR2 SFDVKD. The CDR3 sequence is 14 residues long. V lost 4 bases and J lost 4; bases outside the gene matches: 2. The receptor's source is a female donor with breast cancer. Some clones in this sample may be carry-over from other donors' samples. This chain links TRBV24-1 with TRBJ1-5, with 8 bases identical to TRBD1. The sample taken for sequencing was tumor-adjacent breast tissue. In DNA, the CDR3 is TGTGCCACCAGTGAGGGACAGGTTAATCAGCCCCAGCATTTT. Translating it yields CATSEGQVNQPQHF.